These T cell receptor beta chains were read from a single sample in a study of control samples from healthy donors and cancer patients. Sequencing was performed with immunoSEQ multiplex PCR; in TCRdb, only in-frame clones are kept and a portion is missing. Of about 120,000 clones listed, approximately 92% are singletons. Sequenced input: PBMCs. The receptors here all came from an elderly man with head and neck cancer. Both conserved end residues are part of each CDR3. The D gene is left open where the match is weak.

CDR3 length	V gene	J gene	D gene	CDR3 protein	CDR3 DNA
13	TRBV18	TRBJ2-7	.	CASSLGGPYEQYF	TGTGCCAGCTCACTAGGGGGTCCATACGAGCAGTACTTC
15	TRBV6-5	TRBJ1-2	.	CASTNLASVGYGYTF	TGTGCCAGCACCAACCTAGCGTCGGTCGGGTATGGCTACACCTTC
14	TRBV12-5	TRBJ2-7	.	CASGPGTFYYEQYF	TGTGCTAGTGGTCCAGGGACTTTCTATTACGAGCAGTACTTC
13	TRBV19	TRBJ2-7	.	CASSIGTRYEQYF	TGTGCCAGTAGTATTGGGACTCGCTACGAGCAGTACTTC
13	TRBV5-1	TRBJ2-4	.	CASSLALSEFQYF	TGCGCCAGCAGCTTGGCCTTAAGTGAATTTCAGTACTTC
15	TRBV5-1	TRBJ2-3	.	CASSLGSSSTDTQYF	TGCGCCAGCAGCCTCGGGAGCTCTAGCACAGATACGCAGTATTTT
14	TRBV6-4	TRBJ1-2	.	CASSFDVSSYGYTF	TGTGCCAGCAGTTTTGACGTGAGTTCTTATGGCTACACCTTC
12	TRBV5-1	TRBJ1-4	.	CASSLLGEKLFF	TGCGCCAGCAGCTTGTTAGGAGAAAAACTGTTTTTT
14	TRBV18	TRBJ2-7	TRBD2	CASSPRDYLDEQYF	TGTGCCAGCTCACCCCGGGACTACCTGGACGAGCAGTACTTC
11	TRBV25-1	TRBJ1-2	.	CASSGGIGYTF	TGTGCCAGCAGTGGAGGGATCGGCTACACCTTC
14	TRBV2	TRBJ1-6	TRBD1	CASSEGDRGSPLHF	TGTGCCAGCAGTGAGGGGGACAGGGGTTCACCCCTCCACTTT